This T cell receptor (beta chain) appears in the sequencing data of a study of cytomegalovirus exposure and HLA in healthy donors. Study in general: Findings of an earlier analysis included 110 million or so unique TCR beta sequences from some 180 million T cells. Overall study results and limits: Fewer N-insertions (relative to the 666-donor mean) were reportedly seen in an Asian-associated ancestry cluster in a later analysis.

The PCR made use of 60 Vbeta and 13 Jbeta primers. Assay: immunoSEQ multiplex PCR; the TCRdb copy retains only in-frame clones and omits some. The sample lists about 120,000 clones; approximately 75% were seen once. CDR1 GTSNPN and CDR2 SVGIG come from the germline V gene (reference sequence). This CDR3 is 12 amino acids long. With 2 bases removed from V and 1 base from J, the gap between germline ends came to 5 bases. Although they were nominally healthy when sampled, donors likely had unrecorded immune exposures. This clone was counted only a few times. Its antigen is as yet unknown. The receptor was derived from a man younger than 40 in good health and CMV-seronegative. The gene calls are TRBV30 and TRBJ1-1, with no clear D. The sequencing sample was made of PBMCs. In nucleotides, the CDR3 is TGTGCCTGGAGTCATCCGAACACTGAAGCTTTCTTT. This translates into CAWSHPNTEAFF.